The 8 T cell receptor beta chains below were found in one sample sequenced in a study of control samples from healthy donors and cancer patients. Produced via immunoSEQ multiplex PCR; TCRdb's table is partial and in-frame only. This sample yields about 140,000 clones, of which around 88% are seen a single time; 1.7% belongs to the top ten. The source material was blood. Receptors originate from a young man in good health.

The CDR3 loop is CASSTGIKDEKLFF. CDR3 sequence (DNA): TGTGCCAGCAGTACCGGGATAAAGGATGAAAAACTGTTTTTT. The rearrangement uses TRBV28 and TRBJ1-4; D call uncertain. Germline V gene data show CDR1 as MDHEN and CDR2 as SYDVKM. V was pared by 5 bases and J by 6 bases, with 13 bases between. The CDR3 is 14 residues long.

The chain uses TRBV21-1 and TRBJ2-7; the DNA was not compared with TRBD1, the D call given in the table. TRBV21-1 is a documented pseudogene. The CDR3 runs 16 residues. CDR3 DNA: TGTGCCAGCAGCAAAGTTCTGTTGCCAGGTAGATACGAGCAGTACTTC. As protein: CASSKVLLPGRYEQYF.

The chain recombines TRBV7-2 with TRBJ2-7; 12 bases are shared with TRBD1. The CDR3 length is 16 residues. V shed 1 base, J shed 7 bases, and the junction held 8 bases outside the gene matches. Germline V gene lookup returns CDR1 SGHTA and CDR2 FQGNSA. The CDR3 here is CASSLEPGQGAGEQYF. Written as DNA, the CDR3 is TGTGCCAGCAGCTTAGAACCGGGACAGGGGGCAGGGGAGCAGTACTTC.

The chain couples TRBV29-1 to TRBJ2-1, with D uncertain. Per the germline V gene, CDR1 is SQVTM and CDR2 is ANQGSEA. Trimming took 4 bases from V and 0 from J, leaving 7 bases between them. The CDR3 totals 13 residues. This CDR3 is CSVGRSSYNEQFF. As DNA, the CDR3 is TGCAGCGTTGGGCGGAGCTCCTACAATGAGCAGTTCTTC.

The chain is built from TRBV24-1 and TRBJ2-3; 11 bases align to TRBD2. V gave up 7 bases and J gave up 4 bases; unmatched junction bases: 6. This CDR3 is built from 15 residues. Per the germline V gene, CDR1 is KGHDR and CDR2 is SFDVKD. CDR3 nucleotide sequence: TGTGCCACCAGACGGGGGACTAGCGGATCAGATACGCAGTATTTT. This translates into CATRRGTSGSDTQYF.

This clone appeared a few times. V gene TRBV5-1 combines with J gene TRBJ1-1; D gene ambiguous. The germline V gene encodes CDR1 SGHRS and CDR2 YFSETQ. The CDR3 contains 13 residues. V was pared by 0 bases and J by 3 bases, with 6 bases between. CDR3 DNA sequence: TGCGCCAGCAGCTTGGTTACACACACTGAAGCTTTCTTT. This codes for CASSLVTHTEAFF.

The V call is TRBV27, the J call TRBJ2-2; 12 bases are shared with TRBD2. Germline assignment: CDR1 MNHEY and CDR2 SMNVEV (reference sequence). This CDR3 has 17 amino acids. With 3 bases clipped from V and 4 bases from J, the junction kept 6 bases outside the gene matches. CDR3 protein: CASSFLLAGGRTGELFF. For the CDR3, the DNA is TGTGCCAGCAGTTTCCTCCTAGCGGGGGGGCGCACCGGGGAGCTGTTTTTT.

V is TRBV7-3 and J is TRBJ2-3; 8 bases line up with TRBD2. The V and J ends lost 2 bases and 2 bases, in that order; junction bases with no gene match: 3. Germline V CDR1 and CDR2: SGHTA, FQGTGA. The CDR3 contains 15 residues. The CDR3 here is CASSLERGNTDTQYF. CDR3 in DNA: TGTGCCAGCAGCTTAGAGCGGGGGAACACAGATACGCAGTATTTT.